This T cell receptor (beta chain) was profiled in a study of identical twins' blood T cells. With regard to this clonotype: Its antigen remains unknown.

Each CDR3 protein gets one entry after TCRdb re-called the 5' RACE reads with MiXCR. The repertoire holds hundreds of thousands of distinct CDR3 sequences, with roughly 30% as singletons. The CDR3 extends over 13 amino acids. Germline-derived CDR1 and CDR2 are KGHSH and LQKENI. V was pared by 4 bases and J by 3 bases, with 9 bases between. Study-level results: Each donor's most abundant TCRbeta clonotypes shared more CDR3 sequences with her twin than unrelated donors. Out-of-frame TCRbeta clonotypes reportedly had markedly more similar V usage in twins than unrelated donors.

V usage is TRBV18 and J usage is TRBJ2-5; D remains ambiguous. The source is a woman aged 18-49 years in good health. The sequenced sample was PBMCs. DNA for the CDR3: TGTGCCAGCTCACGGGCCTTAAAAGAGACCCAGTACTTC. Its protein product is CASSRALKETQYF.